The 10 T cell receptor beta chains in this list originate from one sample, sequenced in a study of blood T cells in healthy people across ages (dated by TCRdb to the mid-2010s). Library generation was performed with 5' RACE. The sequencer listed for this sample is Illumina HiSeq 2500. A second PCR of about 7 to 12 cycles was performed with a sample-barcoded 5' primer and a J-beta primer mix. Using fastp at Q25 and MiXCR, TCRdb reprocessed the public reads and kept productive beta chains. Rows merge per CDR3 protein into single entries with the most common DNA and genes. The sample contains 950,000 to 1,200,000 distinct CDR3 sequences, roughly two fifths of them found a single time. The ten largest clones capture approximately 14% of the sample. The specimen sequenced was blood. These receptors were taken from a man aged 18 to 29 in good health.

This clonotype has just a few counts. The V call is TRBV12-3 or TRBV12-4, the J call TRBJ2-4; D is unresolved. This CDR3 region has 13 residues. V was clipped by 4 bases and J by 3 bases, with 7 bases between them. Here the CDR3 reads CASSSVSKNIQYF. The CDR3 nucleotides are TGTGCCAGCAGTTCCGTTAGCAAAAACATTCAGTACTTC.

The J gene is TRBJ2-5, the V gene TRBV11-2; either TRBD1 or TRBD2 may supply D (5 bases each). The length of the CDR3 is 14 residues. V was pared by 4 bases and J by 7 bases, with 16 bases between. Looked up from germline, CDR1 is SGHAT and CDR2 is FQNNGV. The DNA for the CDR3 is TGTGCCAGCAGCTCCGGGACGGACTTTGTGACCCAGTACTTC. Protein: CASSSGTDFVTQYF.

This clonotype was seen more than once but under ten times. The chain has TRBV20-1 and TRBJ2-1; D is undetermined. V was clipped by 6 bases and J by 5 bases, with 14 bases between them. CDR1 is DFQATT, CDR2 SNEGSKA, per germline (reference sequence). This CDR3 has 13 amino acids. The CDR3 here is CSAILSSHNEQFF. Here the CDR3 DNA reads TGCAGTGCCATACTGTCATCCCACAATGAGCAGTTCTTC.

In this sample, this clonotype turned up a few times. The chain uses TRBV5-1 and TRBJ1-4; 9 nucleotides line up with TRBD1. Per the germline V gene, CDR1 is SGHRS and CDR2 is YFSETQ. The CDR3 extends over 14 amino acids. V lost 6 bases and J lost 4; bases outside the gene matches: 4. This CDR3 is CASTPGQGNEKLFF. DNA of the CDR3: TGCGCCAGCACCCCGGGACAGGGTAATGAAAAACTGTTTTTT. Full variable domain (rest looked up from reference TRBV5-1 and TRBJ1-4): KAGVTQTPRYLIKTRGQQVTLSCSPISGHRSVSWYQQTPGQGLQFLFEYFSETQRNKGNFPGRFSGRQFSNSRSEMNVSTLELGDSALYLCASTPGQGNEKLFFGSGTQLSVL.

Comments on this clonotype: A read error is possible here, since a much larger clone lies one base away. The chain employs TRBV11-1 and TRBJ2-5, with 9 bases aligning to TRBD1. There are 15 residues in the CDR3. Germline loops: CDR1 SGHAT, CDR2 FQDESV (reference sequence). CDR3 region: CASSLAGTGQETQHF. CDR3 bases: TGTGCCAGCAGCTTAGCGGGGACAGGGCAAGAGACCCAGCACTTC. The full variable domain, its missing parts supplied by reference TRBV11-1 and TRBJ2-5, is EAEVAQSPRYKITEKSQAVAFWCDPISGHATLYWYRQILGQGPELLVQFQDESVVDDSQLPKDRFSAERLKGVDSTLKIQPAELGDSAMYLCASSLAGTGQETQHFGPGTRLLVL.

This clonotype has a handful of counts. In DNA form, the CDR3 reads TGTGCCAGCAGGCCGGGTTCTGTTAATTCTCTCCTCCACTTT. Protein: CASRPGSVNSLLHF. The V call is TRBV11-2, the J call TRBJ1-6; D unresolved. Trimming shortened V by 6 bases and J by 15 bases, and 21 bases separated the two germline ends. CDR1 is SGHAT and CDR2 is FQNNGV in the germline V gene. This CDR3 spans 14 amino acids.

On this clonotype itself: The junction shows a germline mismatch at one end, possibly a read error. This rearrangement joins TRBV7-3 to TRBJ1-2, with D uncertain. CDR1 is SGHTA, CDR2 FQGTGA, per germline. CDR3 size: 17 residues. In nucleotides, the CDR3 is TGCGCCAGCAGCTTAATGCTGCGTTCCCCAGCTAACTATGGCTACACCTTC. Its protein is CASSLMLRSPANYGYTF.

The chain uses TRBV7-2 and TRBJ1-5, with TRBD1 matching over 8 bases. Trimming cost V 5 bases and J 7 bases; bases outside gene matches: 10. The CDR3 totals 15 residues. The germline V gene has CDR1 SGHTA and CDR2 FQGNSA. The CDR3 DNA sequence: TGTGCCAGCAGCCCGCTGGACAGGGCCGGGCAGCCCCAGCATTTT. It yields the protein CASSPLDRAGQPQHF.

This clonotype was counted only a few times. For the CDR3, the DNA is TGTGCCAGCAGCTCCCGGGACATGGATGAAAAACTGTTTTTT. Protein: CASSSRDMDEKLFF. This chain links TRBV5-6 with TRBJ1-4, with D perhaps TRBD1 (6 bases). CDR1 is SGHDT, CDR2 YYEEEE, per germline. V was clipped by 3 bases and J by 6 bases, with 12 bases between them. The CDR3 runs 14 residues. Looking up the rest from reference TRBV5-6 and TRBJ1-4 gives the full variable domain: DAGVTQSPTHLIKTRGQQVTLRCSPKSGHDTVSWYQQALGQGPQFIFQYYEEEERQRGNFPDRFSGHQFPNYSSELNVNALLLGDSALYLCASSSRDMDEKLFFGSGTQLSVL.

This clonotype was counted between two and nine times. The V call is TRBV14, the J call TRBJ2-7; either TRBD1 or TRBD2 may fit D (7 bases each). Germline CDR1 is SGHDN and CDR2 is FVKESK. The V gene lost 4 bases and the J gene lost 0 bases, with 13 bases spanning the gap. The CDR3 sequence is 15 residues long. Here the CDR3 reads CASSRQGGYSYEQYF. CDR3 bases: TGTGCCAGCAGCCGTCAGGGGGGGTACTCCTACGAGCAGTACTTC.